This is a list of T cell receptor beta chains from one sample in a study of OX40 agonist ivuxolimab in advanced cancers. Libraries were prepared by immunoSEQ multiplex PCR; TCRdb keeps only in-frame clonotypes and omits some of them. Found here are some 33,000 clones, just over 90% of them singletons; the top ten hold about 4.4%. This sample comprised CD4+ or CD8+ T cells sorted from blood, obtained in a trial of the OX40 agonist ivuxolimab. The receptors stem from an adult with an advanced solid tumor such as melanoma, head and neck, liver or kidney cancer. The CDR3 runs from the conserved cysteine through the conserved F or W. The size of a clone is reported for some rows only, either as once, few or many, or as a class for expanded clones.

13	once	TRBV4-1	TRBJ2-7	CASSQRLYYEQYF
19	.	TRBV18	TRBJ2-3	CASSPLSRQGAGVADTQYF
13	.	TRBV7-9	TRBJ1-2	CASSFVTAHGYTF
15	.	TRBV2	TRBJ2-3	CASTLGRGSTDTQYF
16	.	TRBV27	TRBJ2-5	CASSLFGRTIQETQYF
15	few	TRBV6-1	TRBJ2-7	CASSTGTGSTYEQYF
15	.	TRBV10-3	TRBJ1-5	CAISESASSNQPQHF
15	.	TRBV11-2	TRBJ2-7	CASSLALGGSYEQYF
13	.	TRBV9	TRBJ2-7	CASSVEPAREQYF
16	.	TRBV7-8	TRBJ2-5	CASSLGGAGSVKTQYF
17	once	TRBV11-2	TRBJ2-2	CASSPYRRDGSTGELFF
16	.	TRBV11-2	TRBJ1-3	CASSLVPETAGNTIYF
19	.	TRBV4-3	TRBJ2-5	CASSQGGNRLAGPQETQYF
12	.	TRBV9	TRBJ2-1	CASSAGGSEQFF
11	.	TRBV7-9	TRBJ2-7	CASSLGVEQYF
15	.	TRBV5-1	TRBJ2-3	CASSPPWAGESTQYF
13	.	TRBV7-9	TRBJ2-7	CASSPTSSYEQYF
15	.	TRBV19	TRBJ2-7	CASSIASTGPLEQYF
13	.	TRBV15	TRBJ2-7	CATSREDAYEQYF
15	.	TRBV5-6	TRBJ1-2	CASSLEGTGGRGYTF
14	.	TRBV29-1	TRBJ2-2	CSVSAGVNTGELFF
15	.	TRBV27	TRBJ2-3	CASSLGTTVTDTQYF
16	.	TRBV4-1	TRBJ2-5	CASSQGPGRGQETQYF
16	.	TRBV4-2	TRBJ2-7	CASSQEILGSSYEQYF
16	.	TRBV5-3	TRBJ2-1	CARSLVKGATYNEQFF
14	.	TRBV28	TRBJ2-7	CASSYTGGLVEQYF
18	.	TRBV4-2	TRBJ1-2	CASSQLLQGGLANYGYTF
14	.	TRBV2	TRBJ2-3	CASTWDLSTDTQYF
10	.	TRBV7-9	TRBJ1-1	CASSLNEAFF
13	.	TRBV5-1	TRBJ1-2	CASGQGAAYGYTF
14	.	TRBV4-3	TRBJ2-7	CASSEWSTSHEQYF
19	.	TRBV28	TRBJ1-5	CASSSWGTGGLGSAQPQHF
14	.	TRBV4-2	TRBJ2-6	CASSHLSGANVLTF
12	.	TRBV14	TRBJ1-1	CASSQVNTEAFF
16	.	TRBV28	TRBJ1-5	CASSSFTGVSNQPQHF
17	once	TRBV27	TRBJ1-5	CASSLSGPARAGQPQHF
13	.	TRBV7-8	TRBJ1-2	CASSSLDPGGYTF
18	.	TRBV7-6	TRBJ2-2	CASSLLGLAGFHTGELFF
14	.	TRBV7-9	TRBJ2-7	CASSLEFWTDEQYF
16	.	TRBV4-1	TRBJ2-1	CASSHLQGVSYNEQFF
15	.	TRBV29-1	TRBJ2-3	CSVEGSSGGTDTQYF
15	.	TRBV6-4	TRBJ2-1	CASSDSPGSYNEQFF
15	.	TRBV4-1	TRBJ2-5	CASSPRPRRQETQYF
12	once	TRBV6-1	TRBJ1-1	CASSPLGTEAFF
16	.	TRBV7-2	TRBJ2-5	CASSDPTSGNQETQYF
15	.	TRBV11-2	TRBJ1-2	CASSLDRGSGYGYTF
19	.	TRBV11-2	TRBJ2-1	CASSLVSSGSFAKNNEQFF
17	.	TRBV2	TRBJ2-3	CASSVKSSGWSTDTQYF
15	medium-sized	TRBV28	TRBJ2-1	CASSLLVAGDHEQFF
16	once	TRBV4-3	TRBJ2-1	CASSQEWLAGYNEQFF
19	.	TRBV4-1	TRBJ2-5	CASSHPTGTSGGFLETQYF
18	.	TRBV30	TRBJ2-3	CAWGSKAGDLWSTDTQYF
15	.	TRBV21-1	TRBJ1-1	CASSKRVGMNTEAFF
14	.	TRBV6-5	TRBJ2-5	CASSLPTRQETQYF
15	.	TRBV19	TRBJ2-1	CASSDRQGYYNEQFF
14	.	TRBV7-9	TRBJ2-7	CASSLGSANYEQYF
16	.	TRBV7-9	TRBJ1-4	CASSLQIQGPNEKLFF
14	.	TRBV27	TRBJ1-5	CASSLQGLNQPQHF
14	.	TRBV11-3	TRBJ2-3	CASSLRYSTDTQYF
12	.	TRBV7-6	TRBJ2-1	CASSLREDEQFF